This T cell receptor (beta chain) was recorded in a study of beta chain features in type 1 diabetes. Every donor provided one heparinised blood draw, which averaged about 120 mL. Cell sorting via CD45RO/CCR7/CD25/CD127/CD95/CD27 was performed to obtain CD4+ naive, central memory, regulatory and stem cell-like memory cells. Reverse transcription of all isolated RNA meant that expressed TCRB transcripts were sequenced. Sequenced naive, central memory and regulatory T cell samples produced an average of about 3.57 million reads. Assay used: immunoSEQ multiplex PCR; TCRdb lists only in-frame clones, some missing. The sample yields approximately 270,000 clones, around an eighth seen once. A remark on this clone: Its antigen is undetermined.

General study results and limits: Researchers report that Type 1 diabetes patients had moderately but significantly shorter TCRB CDR3s across all four CD4+ subsets. Junctions at VDJ sites from type 1 diabetes patients had fewer insertions and more deletions.

Sequencing input: naive CD4+ T cells from blood. The receptor was derived from a man between 25 and 39 years old with type 1 diabetes.

CDR3 region: CAISSPGQGIYEQYF. For the CDR3, the DNA is TGTGCCATCAGTAGTCCGGGACAGGGGATCTACGAGCAGTACTTC. The chain is built from TRBV10-3 and TRBJ2-7; 10 bases align to TRBD1. In germline, CDR1 is ENHRY, CDR2 SYGVKD. Trimming took 5 bases from V and 3 from J; bases not matched to a gene: 7. CDR3 length equals 15 residues.